The entry that follows covers one TCR beta chain sequence. Its antigen remains unidentified. Trimming stripped 2 bases from V and 4 bases from J, with 8 bases between. This CDR3 has 13 residues. Germline V gives CDR1 SGHTA, CDR2 FQGTGA. Antigen-specific CD4+ T cells were first expanded with viral peptide pools by the ViraFEST assay and only then sequenced. Culture lasted roughly eleven days before CD4+ T cell isolation. Subjects were given two BNT162b2 or mRNA-1273 vaccine doses. According to the study, vaccine recipients showed no prior SARS-CoV-2 infection and negative nucleocapsid antibodies. Cultures used roughly 2.2 million PBMC per well, about 10 IU/ml IL-2 and approximately 10 ug/ml peptides. Replacing half the medium with IL-2 medium was done on days 3 and 7. The assay was immunoSEQ multiplex PCR, and TCRdb's table has in-frame clones only and misses some. The sample lists roughly 70,000 clones, 74% occurring once.

The data were taken from a study of vaccination effects on CD4 cells after COVID-19. Study-wide findings and caveats: Clones that were induced by infection or by vaccine showed marked contraction late after vaccination.

The sequence was obtained from a human donor who received a COVID-19 vaccine. The source material was CD4+ T cells from PBMCs cultured with HCoV-229E spike peptides, sampled after COVID-19 vaccination. The chain links TRBV7-3 to TRBJ1-2; weak D call: TRBD1 (6 bases). CDR3 sequence: CASSLARGYGYTF. The CDR3 DNA sequence: TGTGCCAGCAGCTTAGCCAGGGGCTATGGCTACACCTTC.